The source of this T cell receptor (beta chain) is a study of radiation and T cells in renal cell carcinoma. In germline, CDR1 is SQVTM, CDR2 ANQGSEA. Trimming took off 5 bases at V and 5 bases at J, with 14 bases between the two ends. The CDR3 has 13 residues. Using immunoSEQ multiplex PCR, the repertoire was profiled, and TCRdb retains in-frame clones only, with some absent. The sample carries tens of thousands of clones, about four fifths recorded once. Noted time point: baseline pretreatment blood. Treatment indicated: 15 Gy SBRT to primary tumor, nephrectomy 4 weeks later. Notes on this clone: Its specificity is not known.

The study's findings and limits: From baseline, blood top tumor clonotypes peaked at 2 weeks post-radiation.

Sequenced here: blood, sampled from a patient whose treatment included radiotherapy and nephrectomy. The clonotype comes from a man in his fifties or sixties with renal cell carcinoma. V gene TRBV29-1 combines with J gene TRBJ2-3; D possibly uses TRBD1 or TRBD2 (5 bases each). The CDR3 DNA sequence: TGCAGCGTTCCGGGACCAAGACGAGATACGCAGTATTTT. It specifies CSVPGPRRDTQYF.